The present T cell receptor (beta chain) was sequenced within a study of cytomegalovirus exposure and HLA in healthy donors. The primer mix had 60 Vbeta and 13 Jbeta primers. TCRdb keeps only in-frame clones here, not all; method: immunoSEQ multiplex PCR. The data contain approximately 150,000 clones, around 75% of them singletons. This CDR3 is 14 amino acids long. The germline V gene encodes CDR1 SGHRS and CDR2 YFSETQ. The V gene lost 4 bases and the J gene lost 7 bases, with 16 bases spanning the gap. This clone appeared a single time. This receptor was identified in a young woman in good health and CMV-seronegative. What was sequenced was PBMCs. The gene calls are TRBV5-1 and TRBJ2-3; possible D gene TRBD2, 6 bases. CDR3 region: CASSTGDPIYTQYF. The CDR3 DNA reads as TGCGCCAGCAGCACGGGGGATCCTATATATACGCAGTATTTT.